The TCR beta chain under discussion was sequenced for a study of shared clonotypes between healthy human individuals. With regard to this clone: Its target is not known.

Sequenced by immunoSEQ multiplex PCR; TCRdb stores in-frame clones only, minus some. The sample includes around 2.3 million clones, almost 96% of them seen just once. This CDR3 is 13 amino acids long. Germline loops: CDR1 GTSNPN, CDR2 SVGIG (reference sequence). The J segment lost 6 bases and the V segment lost 7 bases, leaving 11 bases of the junction unmatched. Healthy adults negative for HIV, lacking recent acute infections or vaccinations, served as donors. General study findings and limits: Since donors were few, the genetic and exposure-history diversity represented was limited.

The receptor comes from a man aged 18 to 30 in good health. The sequencing sample was made of naive CD4+ T cells sorted from blood. Subset: CD45RA+ positively selected. The rearrangement links TRBV30 to TRBJ1-2; 7 bases agree with TRBD1. CDR3 loop: CAFHRQGEDGYTF. CDR3 coding DNA: TGTGCCTTCCATAGACAGGGAGAAGATGGCTACACCTTC.